This entry lists 8 T cell receptor beta chains sequenced from one sample in a study of T cell repertoires in cytomegalovirus infection. TCRdb independently ran MiXCR on the reads; one entry per CDR3 protein. Of hundreds of thousands of distinct CDR3 sequences listed, around 6.2% are singletons. Sequenced material: PBMCs. These receptors originate from a human donor in good health (CMV status not recorded). Some clones in this sample may be carry-over from other donors' samples.

This clonotype was observed at least ten times. This chain links TRBV5-1 with TRBJ1-1; no firm D call. Germline CDR1 reads SGHRS; CDR2 reads YFSETQ. This CDR3 region has 15 residues. Trimming pared 3 bases from V and 0 bases from J, leaving 12 bases between. The CDR3 reads CASSSPGNMNTEAFF. CDR3 bases: TGCGCCAGCAGCTCCCCCGGGAACATGAACACTGAAGCTTTCTTT.

This clonotype occurred many times. The chain has TRBV7-9 and TRBJ1-2; the D gene is possibly TRBD1 (5 bases). The CDR3 runs 16 residues. In germline, CDR1 is SEHNR, CDR2 FQNEAQ (reference sequence). The V gene lost 5 bases and the J gene lost 8 bases, with 24 bases spanning the gap. In DNA form, the CDR3 reads TGTGCCAGCAGCGATAGCCGAGGCCAGGGAGTAAGCGGCTACACCTTC. It translates to CASSDSRGQGVSGYTF.

Many counts were recorded for this clonotype. The chain is built from TRBV15 and TRBJ2-4, with TRBD1 matching over 7 bases. V lost 8 bases, J lost 0 bases, and 4 bases stayed unmatched. CDR3 length: 14 amino acids. Per germline, CDR1 LNHNV and CDR2 YYDKDF (reference sequence). In DNA, the CDR3 is TGTGCCACCGGGACAGCAGTAGCCAAAAACATTCAGTACTTC. This gives the protein CATGTAVAKNIQYF.

This clonotype has a count of ten or more. This chain links TRBV2 with TRBJ1-1, with 7 bases matching TRBD1. The trim removed 2 bases at V and 4 bases at J, leaving 7 bases unmatched. Germline V gives CDR1 SNHLY, CDR2 FYNNEI. The CDR3 sequence is 15 residues long. CDR3 amino acids: CASSERDRVGTEAFF. CDR3 nucleotide sequence: TGTGCCAGCAGTGAACGAGACAGGGTAGGCACTGAAGCTTTCTTT.

The chain employs TRBV20-1 and TRBJ2-7; 7 bases are shared with TRBD1. This CDR3 is built from 15 residues. Germline V gives CDR1 DFQATT, CDR2 SNEGSKA (reference sequence). V was pared by 3 bases and J by 4 bases, with 12 bases of the junction left unmatched. The CDR3 sequence: CSARGTAADVYEQYF. The CDR3, as DNA: TGCAGTGCTAGGGGGACAGCCGCCGACGTGTACGAGCAGTACTTC.

This clonotype was observed many times. The chain is built from TRBV12-3 or TRBV12-4 and TRBJ1-1, with D perhaps matching TRBD1 (6 bases). The CDR3 totals 17 residues. The V gene lost 7 bases and the J gene lost 6 bases, with 27 bases spanning the gap. The CDR3 nucleotides are TGTGCCAGCATCCCCCCGGCAGGGGTCTCCCCATCGGCTGAAGCTTTCTTT. Encoded protein: CASIPPAGVSPSAEAFF.

This clonotype was counted at least ten times. The gene calls are TRBV29-1 and TRBJ2-5, with 10 bases that match TRBD2. Germline lookup yields CDR1 SQVTM and CDR2 ANQGSEA. This CDR3 comprises 15 residues. V was clipped by 4 bases and J by 4 bases; unmatched bases: 9. The CDR3 sequence: CSVVDSGGPGETQYF. As DNA, the CDR3 is TGCAGCGTTGTCGATAGCGGGGGGCCGGGAGAGACCCAGTACTTC. Full variable domain (outside the CDR3, taken from reference TRBV29-1 and TRBJ2-5): SAVISQKPSRDICQRGTSLTIQCQVDSQVTMMFWYRQQPGQSLTLIATANQGSEATYESGFVIDKFPISRPNLTFSTLTVSNMSPEDSSIYLCSVVDSGGPGETQYFGPGTRLLVL.

Many counts were recorded for this clonotype. The V gene is TRBV7-2, the J gene TRBJ1-1; tentative D call: TRBD1 (5 bases). The CDR3 contains 16 residues. V gave up 1 base and J gave up 3 bases, with 15 bases separating them. CDR1 is SGHTA, CDR2 FQGNSA, per germline. The CDR3 spells CASSLEAAGRDTEAFF. The DNA for the CDR3 is TGTGCCAGCAGCTTAGAGGCGGCAGGGAGGGACACTGAAGCTTTCTTT.